The 16 T cell receptor beta chains given below trace back to one sample, sequenced in a study of shared clonotypes between healthy human individuals. CD45RO-negative, CCR7-positively selected cells formed the naive CD8 fraction, excluding terminally differentiated effector memory CD45RA+ cells. The repertoire was sequenced with immunoSEQ multiplex PCR; TCRdb's copy has only in-frame clones and lacks some. The sample has about 2.2 million clones, around 95% seen once. Sample: naive CD8+ T cells from PBMCs. The receptors were gathered from a man between 18 and 29 years old in good health. Some clones in this sample may be carry-over from other donors' samples.

The chain recombines TRBV11-2 with TRBJ2-7; TRBD2 agrees at 10 bases. Losses at the gene ends were 1 base for V and 3 bases for J; bases not matched to a gene: 3. Germline V gene sequence: CDR1 SGHAT, CDR2 FQNNGV. There are 15 residues in the CDR3. The CDR3 bases are TGTGCCAGCAGCTTAGGGACTAGCGGTTACTACGAGCAGTACTTC. It yields the protein CASSLGTSGYYEQYF.

The J gene is TRBJ2-3, the V gene TRBV5-4; no firm D call. Per the germline V gene, CDR1 is SGHNT and CDR2 is YYREEE (reference sequence). V dropped 2 bases and J dropped 0 bases, with 10 bases sitting between them. The CDR3 is made up of 15 amino acids. The CDR3 loop reads CASSLSDPSTDTQYF. CDR3 in DNA: TGTGCCAGCAGCTTATCCGACCCTAGCACAGATACGCAGTATTTT.

As for this clone: Other DNA sequences in the same sample also yield this CDR3. This chain connects TRBV5-4 to TRBJ2-2; no clear D gene. Germline CDR1 and CDR2: SGHNT and YYREEE (reference sequence). With 0 bases removed from V and 6 bases from J, the gap between germline ends came to 0 bases. This CDR3 is 11 amino acids long. CDR3 loop: CASSLAGELFF. The DNA for the CDR3 is TGTGCCAGCAGCTTGGCCGGGGAGCTGTTTTTT.

The J gene is TRBJ2-7, the V gene TRBV4-2; no firm D call. V was cut by 1 base and J by 3 bases, with 10 bases left in between. The CDR3 extends over 14 amino acids. The germline V gene has CDR1 LGHNA and CDR2 YNFKEQ. The CDR3 bases are TGTGCCAGCAGCCAAGGAGGAGAAAGCTACGAGCAGTACTTC. Its protein is CASSQGGESYEQYF.

The chain links TRBV27 to TRBJ2-2, with TRBD1 identical over 10 bases. Germline V CDR1 and CDR2: MNHEY, SMNVEV (reference sequence). This CDR3 is 15 amino acids long. V was pared by 5 bases and J by 6 bases, with 6 bases of the junction left unmatched. CDR3 DNA: TGTGCCAGCAGTGGCGGGACAGGGGTGGCCGGGGAGCTGTTTTTT. Protein: CASSGGTGVAGELFF.

This chain joins TRBV11-2 and TRBJ2-7; 11 bases are a match to TRBD2. Germline CDR1 reads SGHAT; CDR2 reads FQNNGV. Germline trimming cut 2 bases from V and 5 bases from J; bases unmatched to any gene: 5. This CDR3 contains 15 residues. The CDR3 spells CASSLLSGRVHEQYF. CDR3 bases: TGTGCCAGCAGCTTACTTAGCGGGAGGGTCCACGAGCAGTACTTC.

The chain carries TRBV4-1 and TRBJ2-2, with D hard to call. The CDR3 is made up of 16 amino acids. The germline V and J ends were trimmed by 2 bases and 1 base, with 11 bases remaining between them. Germline V gene sequence: CDR1 MGHRA, CDR2 YSYEKL. The CDR3 protein is CASSQPIGQNTGELFF. In nucleotides, the CDR3 is TGCGCCAGCAGCCAACCCATCGGGCAGAACACCGGGGAGCTGTTTTTT.

This sequence joins TRBV7-9 and TRBJ1-1, with D uncertain. Trimming stripped 2 bases from V and 1 base from J, with 17 bases between. Germline loops: CDR1 SEHNR, CDR2 FQNEAQ (reference sequence). The CDR3 length is 17 residues. Here the CDR3 reads CASSLIRHQIWNTEAFF. CDR3 bases: TGTGCCAGCAGCTTAATTAGGCACCAGATCTGGAACACTGAAGCTTTCTTT. The full variable domain, in which reference TRBV7-9 and TRBJ1-1 provide the parts outside the CDR3, is DTGVSQNPRHKITKRGQNVTFRCDPISEHNRLYWYRQTLGQGPEFLTYFQNEAQLEKSRLLSDRFSAERPKGSFSTLEIQRTEQGDSAMYLCASSLIRHQIWNTEAFFGQGTRLTVV.

This chain connects TRBV2 to TRBJ2-5, with 9 bases matching TRBD1. Germline V lookup: CDR1 SNHLY, CDR2 FYNNEI. This CDR3 is built from 18 residues. The trim removed 4 bases at V and 5 bases at J, leaving 17 bases unmatched. DNA of the CDR3: TGTGCCAGCAGTGGGGACAGGGAAGCCCTTATTGTTGGGGAGACCCAGTACTTC. Translating gives CASSGDREALIVGETQYF. Full variable domain (remainder filled in from reference TRBV2 and TRBJ2-5): EPEVTQTPSHQVTQMGQEVILRCVPISNHLYFYWYRQILGQKVEFLVSFYNNEISEKSEIFDDQFSVERPDGSNFTLKIRSTKLEDSAMYFCASSGDREALIVGETQYFGPGTRLLVL.

In its sample, this clone was seen once. CDR3 in amino acids: CASSVIDNSNFPYTF. In DNA form, the CDR3 reads TGTGCCAGCAGCGTAATTGACAACTCAAATTTCCCCTACACCTTC. The gene calls are TRBV9 and TRBJ1-2, with unresolved D. The CDR3 consists of 15 residues. Germline values: CDR1 SGDLS, CDR2 YYNGEE. V gave up 1 base and J gave up 10 bases, with 20 bases separating them.

This chain joins TRBV9 and TRBJ2-1; 10 bases line up with TRBD2. Germline V gives CDR1 SGDLS, CDR2 YYNGEE. After removal of 7 bases from V and 4 bases from J, the junction contained 5 bases not matched to a gene. The CDR3 extends over 14 amino acids. CDR3 nucleotide sequence: TGTGCCAGCTCTTCGACTAGCGGGTACAATGAGCAGTTCTTC. Protein product: CASSSTSGYNEQFF.

The chain recombines TRBV5-1 with TRBJ2-3; D ambiguous. In germline, CDR1 is SGHRS, CDR2 YFSETQ. The CDR3 contains 18 residues. V was trimmed by 6 bases and J by 0 bases, leaving 23 bases between them. CDR3 amino acids: CASNFPAPGYPSTDTQYF. The CDR3 nucleotides are TGCGCCAGCAATTTCCCCGCCCCCGGGTATCCTAGCACAGATACGCAGTATTTT. Full variable domain (missing parts from reference TRBV5-1 and TRBJ2-3): KAGVTQTPRYLIKTRGQQVTLSCSPISGHRSVSWYQQTPGQGLQFLFEYFSETQRNKGNFPGRFSGRQFSNSRSEMNVSTLELGDSALYLCASNFPAPGYPSTDTQYFGPGTRLTVL.

The chain links TRBV9 to TRBJ1-4; 7 nucleotides align to TRBD1. The J segment lost 7 bases and the V segment lost 4 bases, leaving 10 bases of the junction unmatched. From germline, CDR1 is SGDLS and CDR2 YYNGEE. This CDR3 contains 15 residues. DNA of the CDR3: TGTGCCAGCAGCCTCACGACAGGGTATCGTGAAAAACTGTTTTTT. Encoded protein: CASSLTTGYREKLFF. Based on the CDR3 plus reference TRBV9 and TRBJ1-4, the full variable domain is DSGVTQTPKHLITATGQRVTLRCSPRSGDLSVYWYQQSLDQGLQFLIQYYNGEERAKGNILERFSAQQFPDLHSELNLSSLELGDSALYFCASSLTTGYREKLFFGSGTQLSVL.

The V call is TRBV28, the J call TRBJ1-2, with 7 bases fitting TRBD1. J gave up 6 bases and V 3 bases, and 13 bases lay outside the gene matches. This CDR3 has 16 residues. Per germline, CDR1 MDHEN and CDR2 SYDVKM. The CDR3 nucleotides read TGTGCCAGCAGTTTTCAGGGGGAAGCTCCCCGGAATGGCTACACCTTC. Translating it yields CASSFQGEAPRNGYTF.

Only a few counts were recorded for this clone. The V call is TRBV6-1, the J call TRBJ1-1; no clear D gene. The V end lost 1 base, the J end lost 1 base, and 7 bases lay between the germline ends. Looked up from germline, CDR1 is MNHNS and CDR2 is SASEGT. The CDR3 runs to 14 residues. CDR3 sequence: CASSEGQSNTEAFF. The CDR3 coding sequence is TGTGCCAGCAGTGAAGGGCAGTCGAACACTGAAGCTTTCTTT.

This rearrangement joins TRBV25-1 to TRBJ2-1, with 9 bases identical to TRBD2. V trimming: 6 bases; J trimming: 3 bases; junction bases outside the gene matches: 9. This CDR3 is built from 16 residues. Looked up from germline, CDR1 is MGHDK and CDR2 is SYGVNS. CDR3 nucleotides: TGTGCCAGCAGGTACTCCGGGACTAGCAGCTACAATGAGCAGTTCTTC. Its protein product is CASRYSGTSSYNEQFF. The full variable domain, rest sourced from reference TRBV25-1 and TRBJ2-1, is EADIYQTPRYLVIGTGKKITLECSQTMGHDKMYWYQQDPGMELHLIHYSYGVNSTEKGDLSSESTVSRIRTEHFPLTLESARPSHTSQYLCASRYSGTSSYNEQFFGPGTRLTVL.